The 7 T cell receptor beta chains below come from one sample, sequenced in a study of blood T cell repertoires in COVID-19. Measured with immunoSEQ multiplex PCR; TCRdb has only the in-frame clones, and not every one. This sample has 60,000 or so clones, with roughly four fifths found just once. The sequenced material came from peripheral blood. These receptors were taken from a man aged 55 to 70 with acute or convalescent COVID-19.

This chain uses TRBV19 with TRBJ1-2; TRBD1 matches at 9 bases. The germline CDR1 and CDR2 sequences are LNHDA and SQIVND (reference sequence). J gave up 6 bases and V 5 bases, and 13 bases lay outside the gene matches. The CDR3 extends over 16 amino acids. This CDR3 is CASSPNWGQGQDGYTF. The CDR3 DNA follows: TGTGCCAGTAGTCCGAACTGGGGACAGGGACAAGATGGCTACACCTTC.

The rearrangement uses TRBV6-6 and TRBJ1-5; the D is unclear. This CDR3 has 16 residues. The ends were cut back, 7 bases at V and 4 bases at J, with 20 bases in the middle. Germline V lookup: CDR1 MNHNY, CDR2 SVGAGI (reference sequence). CDR3: CASTHGGPSLNQPQHF. DNA for the CDR3: TGTGCCAGCACCCATGGAGGACCGTCCCTGAATCAGCCCCAGCATTTT.

The V call is TRBV5-1, the J call TRBJ1-1; D is ambiguous. V lost 0 bases and J lost 6, with 9 bases in between. CDR3 length equals 13 residues. The germline V gene encodes CDR1 SGHRS and CDR2 YFSETQ. CDR3 nucleotide sequence: TGCGCCAGCAGCTTGGACAATCTCCCTGAAGCTTTCTTT. It encodes CASSLDNLPEAFF.

The rearrangement joins TRBV5-1 to TRBJ2-5; 13 bases line up with TRBD2. V was pared by 1 base and J by 6 bases, with 3 bases of the junction left unmatched. The CDR3 is made up of 15 amino acids. Germline V lookup: CDR1 SGHRS, CDR2 YFSETQ. This CDR3 is CASSLTSGGAKTQYF. For the CDR3, the DNA is TGCGCCAGCAGCTTGACTAGCGGGGGGGCCAAGACCCAGTACTTC.

CDR3 sequence (DNA): TGTGCCAGCAGCTTATCCAGGGGTGGCTCACCCCTCCACTTT. This gives the protein CASSLSRGGSPLHF. The chain carries TRBV7-2 and TRBJ1-6; D is perhaps TRBD1 (6 bases). Trimming removed 2 bases at V and 10 bases at J, with 12 bases between. The length of the CDR3 is 14 residues. The germline V gene has CDR1 SGHTA and CDR2 FQGNSA.

The CDR3 DNA is TGTGCCAGCAGTTTGGGGACAGGGGCGAACAGGGGGTGGACTTTCTTT. Encoded protein: CASSLGTGANRGWTFF. The rearrangement links TRBV28 to TRBJ1-1; 10 positions agree with TRBD1. The CDR3 spans 16 residues. With 3 bases clipped from V and 12 bases from J, the junction kept 16 bases outside the gene matches. Germline V gives CDR1 MDHEN, CDR2 SYDVKM.

In this sample, this clone turned up once. The rearrangement links TRBV6-6 to TRBJ2-3, with 8 bases fitting TRBD2. The CDR3 contains 16 residues. V dropped 5 bases and J dropped 5; count of bases not matched to a gene: 12. CDR1 and CDR2 from the germline V gene are MNHNY and SVGAGI (reference sequence). In DNA form, the CDR3 reads TGTGCCAGCAGTCTCGGGGGGGCGAGGCGGGGAGATACGCAGTATTTT. It translates to CASSLGGARRGDTQYF.